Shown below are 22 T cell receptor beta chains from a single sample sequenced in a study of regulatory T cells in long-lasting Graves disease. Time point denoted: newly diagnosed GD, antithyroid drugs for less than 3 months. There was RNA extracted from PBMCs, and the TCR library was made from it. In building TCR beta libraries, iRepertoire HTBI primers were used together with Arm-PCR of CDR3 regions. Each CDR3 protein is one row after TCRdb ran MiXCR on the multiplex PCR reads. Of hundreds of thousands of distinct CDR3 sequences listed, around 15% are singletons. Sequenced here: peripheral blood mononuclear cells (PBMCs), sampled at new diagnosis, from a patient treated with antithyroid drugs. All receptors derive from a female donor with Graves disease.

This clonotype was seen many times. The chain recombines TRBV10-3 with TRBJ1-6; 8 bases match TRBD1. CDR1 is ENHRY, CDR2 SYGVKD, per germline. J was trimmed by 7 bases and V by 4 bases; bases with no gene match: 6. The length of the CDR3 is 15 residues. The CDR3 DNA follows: TGTGCCATCAGTGGGACAGGGACCCCGAATTCACCCCTCCACTTT. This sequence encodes CAISGTGTPNSPLHF.

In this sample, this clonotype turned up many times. The CDR3 loop reads CASTMVETQYF. The CDR3 DNA sequence: TGTGCCAGCACTATGGTGGAGACCCAGTACTTC. The V gene is TRBV6-2 or TRBV6-3, the J gene TRBJ2-5; no clear D gene. This CDR3 has 11 residues. Trimming took off 7 bases at V and 5 bases at J, with 8 bases between the two ends. Germline assignment: CDR1 MNHEY and CDR2 SVGEGT.

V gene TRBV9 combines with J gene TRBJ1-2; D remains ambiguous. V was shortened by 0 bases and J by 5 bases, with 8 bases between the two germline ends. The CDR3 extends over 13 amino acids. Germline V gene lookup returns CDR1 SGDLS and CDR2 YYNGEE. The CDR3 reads CASSVDSAYGYTF. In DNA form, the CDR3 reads TGTGCCAGCAGCGTAGATTCCGCTTATGGCTACACCTTC. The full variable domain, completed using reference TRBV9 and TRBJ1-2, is DSGVTQTPKHLITATGQRVTLRCSPRSGDLSVYWYQQSLDQGLQFLIQYYNGEERAKGNILERFSAQQFPDLHSELNLSSLELGDSALYFCASSVDSAYGYTFGSGTRLTVV.

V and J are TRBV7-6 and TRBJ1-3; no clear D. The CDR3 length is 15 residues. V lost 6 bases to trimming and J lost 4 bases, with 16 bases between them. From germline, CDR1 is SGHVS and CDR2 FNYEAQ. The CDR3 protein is CASSPHDGGGNTIYF. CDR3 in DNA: TGTGCCAGCAGTCCCCACGACGGTGGGGGAAACACCATATATTTT.

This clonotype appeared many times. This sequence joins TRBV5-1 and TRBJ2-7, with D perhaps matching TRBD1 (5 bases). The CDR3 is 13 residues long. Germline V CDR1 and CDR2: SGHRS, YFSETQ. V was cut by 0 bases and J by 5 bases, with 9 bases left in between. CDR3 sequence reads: CASSLEIRDEQYF. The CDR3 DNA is TGCGCCAGCAGCTTGGAAATCAGGGACGAGCAGTACTTC.

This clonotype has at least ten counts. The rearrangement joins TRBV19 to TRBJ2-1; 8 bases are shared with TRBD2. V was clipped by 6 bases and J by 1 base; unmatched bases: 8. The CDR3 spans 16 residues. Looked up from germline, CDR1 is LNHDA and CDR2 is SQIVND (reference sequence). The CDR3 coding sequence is TGTGCCAGTAGAGTTAGCGGGGCCGGTTCCTACAATGAGCAGTTCTTC. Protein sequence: CASRVSGAGSYNEQFF.

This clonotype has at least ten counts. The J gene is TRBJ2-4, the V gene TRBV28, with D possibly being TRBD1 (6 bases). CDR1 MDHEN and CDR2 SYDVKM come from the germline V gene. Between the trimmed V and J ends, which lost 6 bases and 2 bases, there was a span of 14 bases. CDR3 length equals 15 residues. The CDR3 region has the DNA TGTGCCAGCAGCCGGACAGACCCTACCAAAAACATTCAGTACTTC. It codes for CASSRTDPTKNIQYF.

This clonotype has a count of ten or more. This CDR3 is CASSKQGTANEKLFF. CDR3 coding DNA: TGTGCCAGCAGCAAACAGGGCACAGCTAATGAAAAACTGTTTTTT. V gene TRBV25-1 combines with J gene TRBJ1-4; D might be TRBD1 (6 bases). V shed 6 bases and J shed 3 bases, with 14 bases lying between them. Germline CDR1 and CDR2: MGHDK and SYGVNS. The CDR3 loop spans 15 amino acids.

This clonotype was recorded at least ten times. The CDR3 DNA reads TGTGCCAGCAGTTTCGGACAGGGGTATAACTATGGCTACACCTTC. Its translation: CASSFGQGYNYGYTF. The V call is TRBV12-3 or TRBV12-4, the J call TRBJ1-2, with 9 positions matching TRBD1. V lost 3 bases and J lost 1; bases outside the gene matches: 3. The CDR3 contains 15 residues.

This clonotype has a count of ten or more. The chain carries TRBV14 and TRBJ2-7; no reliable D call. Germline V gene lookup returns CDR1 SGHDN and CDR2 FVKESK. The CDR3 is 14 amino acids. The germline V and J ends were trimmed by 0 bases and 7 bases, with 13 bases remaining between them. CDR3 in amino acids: CASSQDGRRYEQYF. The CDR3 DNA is TGTGCCAGCAGCCAAGATGGGCGAAGGTATGAGCAGTACTTC.

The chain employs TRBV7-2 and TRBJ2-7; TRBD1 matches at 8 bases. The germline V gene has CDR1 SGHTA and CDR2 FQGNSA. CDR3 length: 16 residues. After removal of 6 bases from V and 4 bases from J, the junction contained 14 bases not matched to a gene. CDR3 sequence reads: CASSLWQGAMSYEQYF. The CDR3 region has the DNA TGTGCCAGCAGTTTGTGGCAGGGGGCTATGTCGTACGAGCAGTACTTC.

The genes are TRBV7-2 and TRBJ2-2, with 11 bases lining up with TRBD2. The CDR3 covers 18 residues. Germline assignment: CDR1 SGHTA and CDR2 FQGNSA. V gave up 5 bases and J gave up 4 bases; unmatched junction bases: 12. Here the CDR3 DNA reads TGTGCCAGCAGCCTTCGGGTAGCGGGAGGGCGTCCCACCGGGGAGCTGTTTTTT. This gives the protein CASSLRVAGGRPTGELFF.

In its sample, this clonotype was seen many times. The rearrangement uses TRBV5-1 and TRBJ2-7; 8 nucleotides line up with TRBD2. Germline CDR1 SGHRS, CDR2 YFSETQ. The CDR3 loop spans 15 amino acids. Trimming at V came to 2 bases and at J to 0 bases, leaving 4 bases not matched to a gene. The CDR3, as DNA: TGCGCCAGCAGCTTTCACCTAGCGGGCTCCTACGAGCAGTACTTC. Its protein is CASSFHLAGSYEQYF.

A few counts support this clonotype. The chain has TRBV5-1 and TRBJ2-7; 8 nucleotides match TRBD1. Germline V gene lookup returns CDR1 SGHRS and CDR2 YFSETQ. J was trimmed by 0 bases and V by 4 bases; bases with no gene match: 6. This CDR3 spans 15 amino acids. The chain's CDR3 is CASSGDDRGSYEQYF. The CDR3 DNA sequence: TGCGCCAGCAGCGGTGATGACAGGGGCTCCTACGAGCAGTACTTC. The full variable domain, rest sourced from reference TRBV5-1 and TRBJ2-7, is KAGVTQTPRYLIKTRGQQVTLSCSPISGHRSVSWYQQTPGQGLQFLFEYFSETQRNKGNFPGRFSGRQFSNSRSEMNVSTLELGDSALYLCASSGDDRGSYEQYFGPGTRLTVT.

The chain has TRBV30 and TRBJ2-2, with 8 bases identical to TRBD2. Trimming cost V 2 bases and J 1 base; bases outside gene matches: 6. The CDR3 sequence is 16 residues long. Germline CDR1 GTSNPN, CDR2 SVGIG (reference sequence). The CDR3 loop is CAWSPSTSGNTGELFF. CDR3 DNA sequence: TGTGCCTGGAGTCCCTCTACTAGCGGGAACACCGGGGAGCTGTTTTTT.

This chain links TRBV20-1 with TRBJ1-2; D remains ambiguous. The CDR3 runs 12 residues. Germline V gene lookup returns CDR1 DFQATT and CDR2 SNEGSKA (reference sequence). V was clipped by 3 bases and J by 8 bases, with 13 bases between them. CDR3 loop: CSASGGRAGYTF. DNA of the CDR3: TGCAGTGCTAGTGGCGGCCGAGCCGGCTACACCTTC.

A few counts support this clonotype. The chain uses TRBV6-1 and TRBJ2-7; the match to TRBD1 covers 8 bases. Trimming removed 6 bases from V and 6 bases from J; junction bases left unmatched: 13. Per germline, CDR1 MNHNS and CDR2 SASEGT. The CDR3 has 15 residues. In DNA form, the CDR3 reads TGTGCCAGCAGCCCAAGAAACGGACAGGGAGGCGAGCAGTACTTC. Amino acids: CASSPRNGQGGEQYF.

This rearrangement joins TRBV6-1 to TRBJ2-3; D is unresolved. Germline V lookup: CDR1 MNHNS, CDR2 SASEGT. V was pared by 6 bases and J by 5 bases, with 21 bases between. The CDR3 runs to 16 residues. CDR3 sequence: CASSPPVEGYLDTQYF. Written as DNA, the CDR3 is TGTGCCAGCAGCCCACCTGTGGAAGGGTATCTAGATACGCAGTATTTT.

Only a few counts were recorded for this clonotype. CDR3 coding DNA: TGCAGCGTTGAAGACGGCACAGATACGCAGTATTTT. As protein: CSVEDGTDTQYF. This chain connects TRBV29-1 to TRBJ2-3; D gene ambiguous. The ends were cut back, 0 bases at V and 1 base at J, with 2 bases in the middle. CDR3 length: 12 residues. Germline V gives CDR1 SQVTM, CDR2 ANQGSEA.

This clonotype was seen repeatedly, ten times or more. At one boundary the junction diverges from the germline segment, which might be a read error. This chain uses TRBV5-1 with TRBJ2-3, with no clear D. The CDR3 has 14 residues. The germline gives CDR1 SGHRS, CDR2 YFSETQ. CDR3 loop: CASSSGSSTDTQYF. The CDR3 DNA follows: TGTGCCAGCAGCTCAGGATCTAGCACAGATACGCAGTATTTT.

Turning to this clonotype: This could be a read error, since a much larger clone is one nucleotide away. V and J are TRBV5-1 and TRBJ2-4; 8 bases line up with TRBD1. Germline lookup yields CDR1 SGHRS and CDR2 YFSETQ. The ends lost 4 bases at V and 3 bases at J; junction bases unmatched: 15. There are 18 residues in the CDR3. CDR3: CASSPWTGRSEGKNIQYF. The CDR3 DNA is TGCGCCAGCAGCCCCTGGACAGGGAGGAGCGAGGGCAAAAACATTCAGTACTTC.

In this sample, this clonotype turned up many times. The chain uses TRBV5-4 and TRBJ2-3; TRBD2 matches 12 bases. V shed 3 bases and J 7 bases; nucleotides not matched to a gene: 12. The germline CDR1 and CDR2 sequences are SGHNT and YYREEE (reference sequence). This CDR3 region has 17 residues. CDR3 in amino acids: CASSSALTSGRTNTQYF. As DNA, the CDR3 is TGTGCCAGCAGCTCTGCGTTAACTAGCGGGAGGACGAATACGCAGTATTTT.